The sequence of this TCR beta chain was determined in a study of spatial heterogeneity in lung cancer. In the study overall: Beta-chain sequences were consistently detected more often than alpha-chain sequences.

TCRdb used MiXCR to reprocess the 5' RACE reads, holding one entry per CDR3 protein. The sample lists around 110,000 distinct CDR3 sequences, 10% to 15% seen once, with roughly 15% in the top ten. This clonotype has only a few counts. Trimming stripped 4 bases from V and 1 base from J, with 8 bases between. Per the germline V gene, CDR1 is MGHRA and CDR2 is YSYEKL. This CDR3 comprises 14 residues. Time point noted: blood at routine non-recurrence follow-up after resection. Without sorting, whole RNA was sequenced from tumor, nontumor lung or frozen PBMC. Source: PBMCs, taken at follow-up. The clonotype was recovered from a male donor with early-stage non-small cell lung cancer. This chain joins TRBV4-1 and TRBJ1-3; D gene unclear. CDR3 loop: CASSPQASGNTIYF. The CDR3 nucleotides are TGCGCCAGCAGCCCCCAGGCTTCTGGAAACACCATATATTTT.